The 8 T cell receptor beta chains presented below share a single source sample, sequenced in a study of regulatory T cells in long-lasting Graves disease. The time point denotes: newly diagnosed GD, antithyroid drugs for less than 3 months. The TCR library was prepared using RNA isolated from PBMCs. For TCR beta, libraries came from iRepertoire HTBI primers and Arm-PCR of CDR3 regions. MiXCR was run by TCRdb on the multiplex PCR reads, yielding one entry per CDR3 protein. The sample holds around 470,000 distinct CDR3 sequences; approximately 15% are singletons and the top ten take around a sixth. The sample also formed part of further work on T cells in Graves' hyperthyroidism and ophthalmopathy.

Sequenced material: peripheral blood mononuclear cells (PBMCs), taken at new diagnosis, from a patient treated with antithyroid drugs. These receptor sequences come from a woman in her fifties or sixties with Graves disease.

This clonotype came up many times. The rearrangement uses TRBV14 and TRBJ2-7, with 12 bases that match TRBD1. Germline CDR1 is SGHDN and CDR2 is FVKESK. CDR3 size: 17 residues. With 4 bases clipped from V and 2 bases from J, the junction kept 9 bases outside the gene matches. In DNA, the CDR3 is TGTGCCAGCAGCCGGACACTGGGACAGGGGGCCCCCTACGAGCAGTACTTC. This codes for CASSRTLGQGAPYEQYF.

This sequence joins TRBV5-1 and TRBJ2-5, with 13 nucleotides matching TRBD2. V gave up 3 bases and J gave up 4 bases; unmatched junction bases: 9. Germline V gene lookup returns CDR1 SGHRS and CDR2 YFSETQ. The CDR3 spans 17 residues. CDR3 nucleotides: TGCGCCAGCAGCTCCGGGACTAGCGGGGTTTCGCGAGAGACCCAGTACTTC. Translated: CASSSGTSGVSRETQYF.

This clonotype was seen ten or more times. The chain couples TRBV28 to TRBJ2-5, with D perhaps TRBD1 (6 bases). Germline V lookup: CDR1 MDHEN, CDR2 SYDVKM. This CDR3 has 13 amino acids. Trimming cost V 6 bases and J 5 bases, with 13 bases left between them. The chain's CDR3 is CASSLVGGETQYF. The DNA of the CDR3 is TGTGCCAGCAGCTTGGTAGGGGGTGAGACCCAGTACTTC.

This clonotype has ten or more counts. The chain links TRBV6-1 to TRBJ2-1; 10 bases are a match to TRBD1. Germline trimming cut 5 bases from V and 6 bases from J; bases unmatched to any gene: 10. Per the germline V gene, CDR1 is MNHNS and CDR2 is SASEGT. The CDR3 is made up of 16 amino acids. The CDR3 region has the DNA TGTGCCAGCAGTCGGGGACAGGGGACAACTGGCAATGAGCAGTTCTTC. Its translation: CASSRGQGTTGNEQFF.

This clonotype occurred many times. The CDR3 sequence: CASSQEGRNTEAFF. DNA for the CDR3: TGTGCCAGCAGCCAAGAAGGCAGGAACACTGAAGCTTTCTTT. The chain joins TRBV3-1 to TRBJ1-1; D remains unclear. The germline V gene encodes CDR1 LGHDT and CDR2 YNNKEL (reference sequence). The length of the CDR3 is 14 residues. V dropped 0 bases and J dropped 1 base, with 6 bases sitting between them.

There are many counts of this clonotype. The gene calls are TRBV12-3 or TRBV12-4 and TRBJ2-5, with 9 nucleotides matching TRBD1. V gave up 5 bases and J gave up 1 base; unmatched junction bases: 8. The CDR3 length is 16 residues. CDR3 sequence: CASSPRTGATQETQYF. In DNA form, the CDR3 reads TGTGCCAGCAGTCCCCGGACAGGGGCAACCCAAGAGACCCAGTACTTC.

In this sample, this clonotype turned up many times. Germline is not matched at one junction end, which may reflect a read error. The chain couples TRBV7-9 to TRBJ1-5; 9 bases match TRBD1. Germline CDR1 and CDR2: SEHNR and FQNEAQ (reference sequence). The CDR3 length is 16 residues. The CDR3 region is CASSPGQGASNQPQHF. DNA of the CDR3: TGCGCCAGCAGCCCGGGACAGGGTGCGAGCAATCAGCCCCAGCATTTT.

This clonotype was recorded at least ten times. The chain employs TRBV6-2 or TRBV6-3 and TRBJ2-5, with 8 bases that match TRBD2. The ends lost 7 bases at V and 0 bases at J; junction bases unmatched: 7. CDR3 length equals 15 residues. Germline CDR1 MNHEY, CDR2 SVGEGT. The CDR3 DNA follows: TGTGCCAGCAAGCCCGGCGGGAGGTACCAAGAGACCCAGTACTTC. Encoded protein: CASKPGGRYQETQYF.